Below, 16 T cell receptor beta chains from the same sample are listed, as sequenced in a study of cytomegalovirus exposure and HLA in healthy donors. The PCR had 60 Vbeta and 13 Jbeta primers. Clones were sequenced by immunoSEQ multiplex PCR, and TCRdb holds only the in-frame ones, with some missing. The profile covers about 94,000 clones, with about three quarters appearing a single time and 6.5% to 9% taken by the ten largest. The source material was PBMCs. All receptors come from a man aged 35 to 55 in good health and CMV-seropositive.

Only one count was recorded for this clone. The chain is built from TRBV27 and TRBJ2-1; the D is unclear. The CDR3 extends over 16 amino acids. Trimming took 0 bases from V and 0 from J, leaving 9 bases between them. CDR1 and CDR2 from the germline V gene are MNHEY and SMNVEV (reference sequence). The CDR3 region is CASSLSDLSSYNEQFF. The CDR3 DNA sequence: TGTGCCAGCAGTTTATCAGACTTAAGCTCCTACAATGAGCAGTTCTTC.

This clone was seen a few times. CDR3 sequence (DNA): TGTGCCAGCAGCGTAGGGGGGCGGGGGGTTAATGAGCAGTTCTTC. Protein product: CASSVGGRGVNEQFF. The chain has TRBV9 and TRBJ2-1, with 8 positions matching TRBD2. The junction had 6 bases not matched to a gene; V was cut back by 0 bases and J by 7 bases. The germline CDR1 and CDR2 sequences are SGDLS and YYNGEE. CDR3 length: 15 amino acids.

This clone appeared once. The chain links TRBV11-2 to TRBJ2-7, with 8 bases fitting TRBD2. CDR3 length: 16 residues. Germline-derived CDR1 and CDR2 are SGHAT and FQNNGV. V dropped 1 base and J dropped 5; count of bases not matched to a gene: 10. The CDR3, as DNA: TGTGCCAGCAGCTTAGCCCGAATAGCGGGATCGCACGAGCAGTACTTC. It specifies CASSLARIAGSHEQYF.

This chain connects TRBV5-1 to TRBJ2-3, with a possible D match to TRBD1 (5 bases). CDR3 length: 16 amino acids. V was pared by 0 bases and J by 2 bases, with 13 bases between. Germline V CDR1 and CDR2: SGHRS, YFSETQ. CDR3 amino acids: CASSLGATAITDTQYF. CDR3 sequence (DNA): TGCGCCAGCAGCTTGGGGGCGACAGCCATCACAGATACGCAGTATTTT.

The chain carries TRBV19 and TRBJ2-2, with D possibly matching TRBD1 (6 bases). From germline, CDR1 is LNHDA and CDR2 SQIVND (reference sequence). The CDR3 totals 18 residues. V lost 3 bases and J lost 4, with 21 bases in between. CDR3: CASSMRTGSLAGTGELFF. The CDR3 coding sequence is TGTGCCAGTAGTATGAGAACAGGGAGTTTGGCTGGCACCGGGGAGCTGTTTTTT. Filled out from reference TRBV19 and TRBJ2-2, the complete variable domain reads DGGITQSPKYLFRKEGQNVTLSCEQNLNHDAMYWYRQDPGQGLRLIYYSQIVNDFQKGDIAEGYSVSREKKESFPLTVTSAQKNPTAFYLCASSMRTGSLAGTGELFFGEGSRLTVL.

The J gene is TRBJ1-5, the V gene TRBV28; D gene uncertain. This CDR3 has 16 amino acids. The V gene lost 2 bases and the J gene lost 2 bases, with 13 bases spanning the gap. Germline-derived CDR1 and CDR2 are MDHEN and SYDVKM. This CDR3 reads CASSLDGGGRNQPQHF. The CDR3 DNA follows: TGTGCCAGCAGTTTAGATGGAGGAGGGCGCAATCAGCCCCAGCATTTT.

V usage is TRBV6-1 and J usage is TRBJ2-1, with TRBD1 matching over 8 bases. Germline V CDR1 and CDR2: MNHNS, SASEGT. The CDR3 has 15 amino acids. With 2 bases clipped from V and 3 bases from J, the junction kept 3 bases outside the gene matches. CDR3 residues: CASSESGGLYNEQFF. CDR3 coding DNA: TGTGCCAGCAGTGAATCAGGGGGCCTCTACAATGAGCAGTTCTTC.

This clone was picked up one time. The V and J genes are TRBV2 and TRBJ2-2, with TRBD1 matching over 12 bases. Germline loops: CDR1 SNHLY, CDR2 FYNNEI. V trimming: 3 bases; J trimming: 3 bases; junction bases outside the gene matches: 2. The CDR3 contains 16 residues. Here the CDR3 DNA reads TGTGCCAGCAGTGATGGGGACAGGGGGCACACCGGGGAGCTGTTTTTT. Encoded protein: CASSDGDRGHTGELFF.

The gene calls are TRBV4-1 and TRBJ2-2, with 7 bases that match TRBD1. CDR1 is MGHRA and CDR2 is YSYEKL in the germline V gene. Trimming took 1 base from V and 0 from J; bases not matched to a gene: 8. The CDR3 runs 18 residues. This chain's CDR3 is CASSQAIDGTANTGELFF. CDR3 in DNA: TGCGCCAGCAGCCAAGCCATCGACGGGACAGCGAACACCGGGGAGCTGTTTTTT.

This clone has ten or more counts. V is TRBV7-6 and J is TRBJ2-7; D gene unclear. Per the germline V gene, CDR1 is SGHVS and CDR2 is FNYEAQ. The CDR3 is made up of 12 amino acids. Trimming took 1 base from V and 5 from J, leaving 6 bases between them. CDR3 sequence: CASSLVSNEQYF. The CDR3 nucleotides are TGTGCCAGCAGCTTAGTGTCTAACGAGCAGTACTTC.

This clone was detected only once. The genes are TRBV5-8 and TRBJ2-5; a possible D gene is TRBD2 (7 bases). The end of the DNA fits TRBJ2-7 better, so the J call may be wrong. The CDR3 has 14 amino acids. Germline-derived CDR1 and CDR2 are SGHTS and YDEGEE. CDR3 DNA sequence: TGTGCCAGCAGCTTGGCGGGGGGCTTGGCCGAGCAGTACTTC. Translating it yields CASSLAGGLAEQYF.

The genes are TRBV5-4 and TRBJ2-7; 10 bases are a match to TRBD2. Trimming cost V 6 bases and J 6 bases; bases outside gene matches: 6. CDR1 SGHNT and CDR2 YYREEE come from the germline V gene (reference sequence). The CDR3 extends over 13 amino acids. This CDR3 is CASTLAGGSEQYF. The CDR3 DNA follows: TGTGCCAGCACCTTAGCGGGGGGTAGCGAGCAGTACTTC. Full variable domain (outside the CDR3, taken from reference TRBV5-4 and TRBJ2-7): ETGVTQSPTHLIKTRGQQVTLRCSSQSGHNTVSWYQQALGQGPQFIFQYYREEENGRGNFPPRFSGLQFPNYSSELNVNALELDDSALYLCASTLAGGSEQYFGPGTRLTVT.

The chain is built from TRBV28 and TRBJ1-4; D gene uncertain. The germline V gene has CDR1 MDHEN and CDR2 SYDVKM. V shed 6 bases and J shed 4 bases, with 15 bases lying between them. This CDR3 region has 15 residues. This chain's CDR3 is CASSPPRGLNEKLFF. The CDR3 DNA sequence: TGTGCCAGCAGCCCCCCCCGCGGACTTAATGAAAAACTGTTTTTT.

The gene calls are TRBV28 and TRBJ2-7; D is ambiguous. Germline assignment: CDR1 MDHEN and CDR2 SYDVKM. The germline V and J ends were trimmed by 5 bases and 0 bases, with 11 bases remaining between them. The CDR3 consists of 14 residues. The CDR3 region is CASSVSWSSYEQYF. In DNA, the CDR3 is TGTGCCAGCAGTGTTAGTTGGAGCTCCTACGAGCAGTACTTC.

This clone occurred a few times. V is TRBV5-8 and J is TRBJ2-7; maybe TRBD1 (6 bases). V lost 0 bases and J lost 1, with 8 bases in between. This CDR3 comprises 14 residues. The germline CDR1 and CDR2 sequences are SGHTS and YDEGEE. The CDR3 DNA reads TGTGCCAGCAGCTTGGGGACAGATTCCTACGAGCAGTACTTC. This sequence encodes CASSLGTDSYEQYF.

The chain combines TRBV6-1 with TRBJ1-6; the D is unclear. Germline loops: CDR1 MNHNS, CDR2 SASEGT. This CDR3 region has 14 residues. The V gene lost 5 bases and the J gene lost 7 bases, with 12 bases spanning the gap. The CDR3 region has the DNA TGTGCCAGCAGTCCTAACTTCGGGAATTCACCCCTCCACTTT. Translation: CASSPNFGNSPLHF.